Below, 26 T cell receptor beta chains from the same sample are listed, as sequenced in a study of OX40 agonist ivuxolimab in advanced cancers. Sequencing used immunoSEQ multiplex PCR; TCRdb keeps in-frame clones, though not all of them. This table has roughly 71,000 clones, around 83% appearing once. Sequenced material: CD4+ or CD8+ T cells sorted from blood, taken in a trial of the OX40 agonist ivuxolimab. All receptors derive from an adult with an advanced solid tumor such as melanoma, head and neck, liver or kidney cancer.

This clone was seen a handful of times. V and J are TRBV9 and TRBJ2-5; no reliable D call. The CDR3 is made up of 14 amino acids. V gave up 0 bases and J gave up 5 bases, with 11 bases separating them. The V gene's germline CDR1 is SGDLS and CDR2 YYNGEE. The CDR3 loop reads CASSVEPIVETQYF. The CDR3 coding sequence is TGTGCCAGCAGCGTAGAACCGATAGTGGAGACCCAGTACTTC.

The chain has TRBV4-3 and TRBJ2-3, with D unclear. V lost 4 bases, J lost 0 bases, and 17 bases lay in between. This CDR3 spans 17 amino acids. The germline V gene has CDR1 LGHNA and CDR2 YSLEER. The CDR3 nucleotides are TGCGCCAGCAGCCGGATGGGGAACGGGTATAGCACAGATACGCAGTATTTT. It encodes CASSRMGNGYSTDTQYF.

The chain employs TRBV5-1 and TRBJ2-1; the D is unclear. Per the germline V gene, CDR1 is SGHRS and CDR2 is YFSETQ. The V and J ends lost 0 bases and 8 bases respectively, with 12 bases between them. CDR3 length equals 14 residues. The CDR3 loop reads CASSLAVRSDEQFF. In nucleotides, the CDR3 is TGCGCCAGCAGCTTGGCCGTCAGATCGGATGAGCAGTTCTTC.

The chain links TRBV28 to TRBJ1-2; D gene unclear. V was shortened by 4 bases and J by 4 bases, with 19 bases between the two germline ends. The germline CDR1 and CDR2 sequences are MDHEN and SYDVKM. The CDR3 consists of 16 residues. This CDR3 reads CASSSRFPDVSYGYTF. Here the CDR3 DNA reads TGTGCCAGCAGTTCGAGGTTCCCTGACGTGAGCTATGGCTACACCTTC.

The gene calls are TRBV7-9 and TRBJ1-1; D is undetermined. Trimming shortened V by 5 bases and J by 9 bases, and 13 bases separated the two germline ends. Looked up from germline, CDR1 is SEHNR and CDR2 is FQNEAQ (reference sequence). The CDR3 consists of 12 residues. The CDR3 DNA reads as TGTGCCAGCAGCCAAACGTCAAACCAAGCTTTCTTT. Encoded protein: CASSQTSNQAFF.

The gene calls are TRBV7-8 and TRBJ2-5; either TRBD1 or TRBD2 may fit D (5 bases each). This CDR3 contains 15 residues. The germline V gene encodes CDR1 SGHVS and CDR2 FQNEAQ. V was shortened by 5 bases and J by 5 bases, with 18 bases between the two germline ends. The CDR3 bases are TGTGCCAGCAGCACCGGGGCTGCCGAGGGGGAGACCCAGTACTTC. Protein: CASSTGAAEGETQYF. The full variable domain, its missing parts supplied by reference TRBV7-8 and TRBJ2-5, is GAGVSQSPRYKVAKRGQDVALRCDPISGHVSLFWYQQALGQGPEFLTYFQNEAQLDKSGLPSDRFFAERPEGSVSTLKIQRTQQEDSAVYLCASSTGAAEGETQYFGPGTRLLVL.

J is TRBJ2-2 and V is TRBV11-1; D might be TRBD1 or TRBD2, each matching 7 bases. The CDR3 contains 17 residues. The V gene lost 5 bases and the J gene lost 4 bases, with 20 bases spanning the gap. CDR1 and CDR2 (germline): SGHAT, FQDESV (reference sequence). CDR3 nucleotides: TGTGCCAGCAGCCGAAGGGGAGGGGGCGCCGGCACCGGGGAGCTGTTTTTT. Residues: CASSRRGGGAGTGELFF.

The chain recombines TRBV7-3 with TRBJ2-2; possibly TRBD2 for D (6 bases). The V and J ends lost 2 bases and 3 bases respectively, with 16 bases between them. Germline V gives CDR1 SGHTA, CDR2 FQGTGA. The CDR3 runs to 17 residues. In nucleotides, the CDR3 is TGTGCCAGCAGCTTACAGAGCGGGCAGAGGGACACCGGGGAGCTGTTTTTT. This codes for CASSLQSGQRDTGELFF. The full variable domain, its missing parts supplied by reference TRBV7-3 and TRBJ2-2, is GAGVSQTPSNKVTEKGKYVELRCDPISGHTALYWYRQSLGQGPEFLIYFQGTGAADDSGLPNDRFFAVRPEGSVSTLKIQRTERGDSAVYLCASSLQSGQRDTGELFFGEGSRLTVL.

The V and J genes are TRBV27 and TRBJ2-5, with 11 bases identical to TRBD2. Germline CDR1 MNHEY, CDR2 SMNVEV (reference sequence). J lost 5 bases, V lost 5 bases, and 25 bases had no gene match. This CDR3 has 21 residues. CDR3 sequence: CASSPLGQGSLAGGSSETQYF. The CDR3 bases are TGTGCCAGCAGTCCCCTGGGACAGGGTTCGTTAGCGGGAGGGTCGTCGGAGACCCAGTACTTC.

V is TRBV15 and J is TRBJ2-3, with 9 bases matching TRBD1. Germline CDR1 and CDR2: LNHNV and YYDKDF (reference sequence). The CDR3 length is 16 residues. The junction had 2 bases not matched to a gene; V was cut back by 1 base and J by 0 bases. The CDR3 DNA is TGTGCCACCAGCAGAGGGGGACAGGGAAGCACAGATACGCAGTATTTT. Its protein is CATSRGGQGSTDTQYF. The full variable domain, with the rest looked up from reference TRBV15 and TRBJ2-3, is DAMVIQNPRYQVTQFGKPVTLSCSQTLNHNVMYWYQQKSSQAPKLLFHYYDKDFNNEADTPDNFQSRRPNTSFCFLDIRSPGLGDTAMYLCATSRGGQGSTDTQYFGPGTRLTVL.

The rearrangement joins TRBV28 to TRBJ2-1; D possibly uses TRBD1 or TRBD2 (5 bases each). Germline V gives CDR1 MDHEN, CDR2 SYDVKM. Trimming shortened V by 3 bases and J by 3 bases, and 15 bases separated the two germline ends. The CDR3 runs to 16 residues. The CDR3 region has the DNA TGTGCCAGCAGTTTGTCCGGGACCACGATCTACAATGAGCAGTTCTTC. Its protein product is CASSLSGTTIYNEQFF.

The chain recombines TRBV19 with TRBJ2-5, with a tentative D call TRBD1 (7 bases). Trimming took off 8 bases at V and 5 bases at J, with 21 bases between the two ends. There are 15 residues in the CDR3. Germline V gene data show CDR1 as LNHDA and CDR2 as SQIVND (reference sequence). CDR3 in DNA: TGTGCCAGTCGATCTACAGGGGAGGTTGGGGAGACCCAGTACTTC. Translating it yields CASRSTGEVGETQYF.

The V and J genes are TRBV28 and TRBJ2-1; D is possibly TRBD1 (6 bases). Germline-derived CDR1 and CDR2 are MDHEN and SYDVKM. The CDR3 sequence is 13 residues long. V lost 3 bases and J 4 bases, leaving 7 bases between the germline ends. CDR3 residues: CASSFGQYNEQFF. The CDR3 nucleotides are TGTGCCAGCAGTTTTGGACAGTACAATGAGCAGTTCTTC.

This chain uses TRBV19 with TRBJ2-3, with 9 bases that match TRBD2. V shed 3 bases, J shed 1 base, and the junction held 2 bases outside the gene matches. The CDR3 is 15 residues long. CDR1 LNHDA and CDR2 SQIVND come from the germline V gene (reference sequence). CDR3 bases: TGTGCCAGTAGTATGACTAGCGGAGGCACAGATACGCAGTATTTT. This translates into CASSMTSGGTDTQYF.

This chain uses TRBV25-1 with TRBJ1-4; D not certain. CDR3 size: 13 residues. Germline assignment: CDR1 MGHDK and CDR2 SYGVNS. V was pared by 4 bases and J by 7 bases, with 10 bases between. CDR3 in amino acids: CASSAVRLEKLFF. The CDR3, as DNA: TGTGCCAGCAGTGCAGTGAGACTTGAAAAACTGTTTTTT.

This clone was observed a few times. The V gene is TRBV19, the J gene TRBJ2-7, with D uncertain. The germline gives CDR1 LNHDA, CDR2 SQIVND (reference sequence). CDR3 length: 13 residues. The germline V and J ends were trimmed by 4 bases and 7 bases, with 14 bases remaining between them. The CDR3 loop reads CASSTALEGEQYF. CDR3 nucleotide sequence: TGTGCCAGTAGTACAGCTCTGGAAGGGGAGCAGTACTTC.

The chain couples TRBV4-3 to TRBJ2-1; 7 nucleotides line up with TRBD2. V lost 4 bases to trimming and J lost 4 bases; unmatched junction nucleotides: 1. In germline, CDR1 is LGHNA, CDR2 YSLEER. The CDR3 totals 13 residues. CDR3 nucleotide sequence: TGCGCCAGCAGCCCCGGGAGGTACAATGAGCAGTTCTTC. The encoded protein is CASSPGRYNEQFF.

The chain recombines TRBV27 with TRBJ2-7, with TRBD2 as a possible D gene (5 bases). V was clipped by 4 bases and J by 3 bases, with 16 bases between them. This CDR3 has 15 amino acids. Per the germline V gene, CDR1 is MNHEY and CDR2 is SMNVEV (reference sequence). The CDR3 DNA is TGTGCCAGCAGTTCACCCTCGGGAAAACGCTACGAGCAGTACTTC. Amino acid sequence: CASSSPSGKRYEQYF.

V usage is TRBV7-9 and J usage is TRBJ2-5, with 7 bases that match TRBD2. The junction had 10 bases not matched to a gene; V was cut back by 8 bases and J by 1 base. Germline CDR1 SEHNR, CDR2 FQNEAQ (reference sequence). The CDR3 loop spans 15 amino acids. The CDR3 loop is CASQLRPSGQETQYF. Here the CDR3 DNA reads TGTGCCAGCCAGCTTAGGCCTAGCGGCCAAGAGACCCAGTACTTC.

The chain has TRBV18 and TRBJ2-5; 8 bases align to TRBD2. CDR1 and CDR2 (germline): KGHSH, LQKENI. The CDR3 covers 15 residues. J gave up 5 bases and V 3 bases, and 8 bases lay outside the gene matches. The CDR3 region is CASSPGWTGGETQYF. As DNA, the CDR3 is TGTGCCAGCTCACCGGGTTGGACGGGGGGGGAGACCCAGTACTTC.

The chain has TRBV28 and TRBJ2-1, with D perhaps TRBD1 (6 bases). The V and J ends lost 10 bases and 7 bases respectively, with 17 bases between them. This CDR3 has 13 residues. CDR1 is MDHEN and CDR2 is SYDVKM in the germline V gene. This CDR3 reads CAINPRDINEQFF. CDR3 coding DNA: TGTGCCATTAACCCCCGGGACATTAATGAGCAGTTCTTC.

This clone is labeled medium-sized. The chain has TRBV7-9 and TRBJ2-2; the D is unclear. Germline CDR1 SEHNR, CDR2 FQNEAQ (reference sequence). Trimming removed 2 bases at V and 9 bases at J, with 10 bases between. The CDR3 runs to 13 residues. CDR3 residues: CASSLSALRELFF. In DNA, the CDR3 is TGTGCCAGCAGCTTATCAGCGTTACGGGAGCTGTTTTTT.

V usage is TRBV4-3 and J usage is TRBJ1-1; D is ambiguous. V was clipped by 0 bases and J by 3 bases, with 14 bases between them. Germline CDR1 LGHNA, CDR2 YSLEER. This CDR3 region has 16 residues. For the CDR3, the DNA is TGCGCCAGCAGCCAAGAAAGGGTTGGAGGGTACACTGAAGCTTTCTTT. It is translated as CASSQERVGGYTEAFF.

J is TRBJ2-3 and V is TRBV18; D not certain. CDR3 length: 15 amino acids. Germline V gene sequence: CDR1 KGHSH, CDR2 LQKENI. Trimming shortened V by 8 bases and J by 0 bases, and 15 bases separated the two germline ends. CDR3: CASPSLNLSTDTQYF. In nucleotides, the CDR3 is TGTGCCAGCCCCTCCCTAAATTTAAGCACAGATACGCAGTATTTT.

The table lists this clone with a few counts. The chain links TRBV5-5 to TRBJ2-7, with D perhaps matching TRBD1 (6 bases). The CDR3 has 12 amino acids. Germline assignment: CDR1 SGHKS and CDR2 YYEKEE (reference sequence). V was cut by 5 bases and J by 2 bases, with 8 bases left in between. This CDR3 is CASRQGAYEQYF. The DNA of the CDR3 is TGTGCCAGCAGACAGGGAGCCTACGAGCAGTACTTC.

This rearrangement joins TRBV19 to TRBJ1-1; D ambiguous. Per the germline V gene, CDR1 is LNHDA and CDR2 is SQIVND (reference sequence). The CDR3 covers 15 residues. The V and J ends lost 0 bases and 0 bases respectively, with 8 bases between them. CDR3 DNA: TGTGCCAGTAGTATAGATGGGTTGATGAACACTGAAGCTTTCTTT. Amino acid sequence: CASSIDGLMNTEAFF.